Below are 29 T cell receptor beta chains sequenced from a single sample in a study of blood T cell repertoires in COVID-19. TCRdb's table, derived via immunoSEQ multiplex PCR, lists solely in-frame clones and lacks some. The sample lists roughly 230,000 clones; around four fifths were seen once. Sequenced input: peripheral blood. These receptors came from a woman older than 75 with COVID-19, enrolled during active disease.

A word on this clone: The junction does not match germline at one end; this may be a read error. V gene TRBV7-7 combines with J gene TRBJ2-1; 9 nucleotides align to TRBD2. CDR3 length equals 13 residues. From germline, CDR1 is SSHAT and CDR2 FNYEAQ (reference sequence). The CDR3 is CASSSLAGEEQFF. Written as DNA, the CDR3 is TGTGCTAGCAGCTCCTTAGCGGGGGAAGAGCAGTTCTTC.

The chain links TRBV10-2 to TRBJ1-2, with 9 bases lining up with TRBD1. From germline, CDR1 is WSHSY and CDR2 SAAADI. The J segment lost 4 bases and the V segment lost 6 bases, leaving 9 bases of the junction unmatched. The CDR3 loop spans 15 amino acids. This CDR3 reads CASRARTGVGYGYTF. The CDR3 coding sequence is TGCGCCAGCAGGGCTAGGACAGGGGTGGGCTATGGCTACACCTTC.

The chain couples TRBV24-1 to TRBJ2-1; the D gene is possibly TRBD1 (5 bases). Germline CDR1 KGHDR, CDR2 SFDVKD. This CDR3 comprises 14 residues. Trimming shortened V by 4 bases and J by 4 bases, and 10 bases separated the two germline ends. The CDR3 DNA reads TGTGCCACCAGTGACGAGACAGCGTACAATGAGCAGTTCTTC. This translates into CATSDETAYNEQFF.

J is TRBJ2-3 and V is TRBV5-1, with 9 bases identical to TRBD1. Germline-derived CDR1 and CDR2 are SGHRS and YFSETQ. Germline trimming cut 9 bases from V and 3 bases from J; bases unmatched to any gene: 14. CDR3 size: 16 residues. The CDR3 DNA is TGCGCCAAACGGAAGAACAGGGGGCGGTTAACAGATACGCAGTATTTT. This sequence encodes CAKRKNRGRLTDTQYF. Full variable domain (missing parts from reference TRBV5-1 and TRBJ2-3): KAGVTQTPRYLIKTRGQQVTLSCSPISGHRSVSWYQQTPGQGLQFLFEYFSETQRNKGNFPGRFSGRQFSNSRSEMNVSTLELGDSALYLCAKRKNRGRLTDTQYFGPGTRLTVL.

The CDR3 nucleotides are TGTGCCAGCAGTTACCGGATGCGGGACAGGGATGGACAGCCCCAGCATTTT. Its protein product is CASSYRMRDRDGQPQHF. The J gene is TRBJ1-5, the V gene TRBV6-2 or TRBV6-3; 9 positions match TRBD1. This CDR3 has 17 amino acids. Germline V gene sequence: CDR1 MNHEY, CDR2 SVGEGT. Trimming cost V 2 bases and J 7 bases; bases outside gene matches: 12.

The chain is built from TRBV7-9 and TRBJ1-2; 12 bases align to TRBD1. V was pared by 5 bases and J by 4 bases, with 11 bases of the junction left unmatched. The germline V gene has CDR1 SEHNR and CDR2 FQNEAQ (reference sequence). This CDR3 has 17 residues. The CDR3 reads CASSPGQGAKISYGYTF. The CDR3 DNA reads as TGTGCCAGCAGCCCGGGACAGGGGGCTAAGATAAGCTATGGCTACACCTTC.

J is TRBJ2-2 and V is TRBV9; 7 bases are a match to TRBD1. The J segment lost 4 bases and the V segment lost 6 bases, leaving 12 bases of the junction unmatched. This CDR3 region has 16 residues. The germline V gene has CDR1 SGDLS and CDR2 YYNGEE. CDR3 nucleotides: TGTGCCAGCACCGTTGGCCAAACAGGGGCCACCGGGGAGCTGTTTTTT. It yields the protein CASTVGQTGATGELFF.

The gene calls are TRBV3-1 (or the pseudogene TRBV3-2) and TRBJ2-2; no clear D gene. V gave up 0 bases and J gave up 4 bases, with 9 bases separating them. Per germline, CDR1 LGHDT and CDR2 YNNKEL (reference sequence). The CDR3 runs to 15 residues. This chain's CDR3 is CASSQDRIGTGELFF. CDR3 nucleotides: TGTGCCAGCAGCCAAGACAGGATCGGCACCGGGGAGCTGTTTTTT.

Written as DNA, the CDR3 is TGTGCCGGAGGGGGGGGACCCTTACCGAACACTGAAGCTTTCTTT. Protein product: CAGGGGPLPNTEAFF. This chain connects TRBV18 to TRBJ1-1; maybe TRBD1 (6 bases). The germline CDR1 and CDR2 sequences are KGHSH and LQKENI. The CDR3 has 15 residues. Trimming shortened V by 11 bases and J by 1 base, and 20 bases separated the two germline ends.

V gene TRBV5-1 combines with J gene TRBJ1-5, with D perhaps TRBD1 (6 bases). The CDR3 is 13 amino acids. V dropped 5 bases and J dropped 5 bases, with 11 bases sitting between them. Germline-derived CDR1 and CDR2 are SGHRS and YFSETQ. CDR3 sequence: CASSQGGDQPQHF. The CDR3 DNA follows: TGCGCCAGCAGTCAAGGGGGTGATCAGCCCCAGCATTTT.

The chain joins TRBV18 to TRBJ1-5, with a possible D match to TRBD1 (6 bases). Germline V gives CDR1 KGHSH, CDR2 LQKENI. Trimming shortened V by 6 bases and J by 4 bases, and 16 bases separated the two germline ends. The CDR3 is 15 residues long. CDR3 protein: CASSLGRDKNQPQHF. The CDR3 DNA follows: TGTGCCAGCTCGCTCGGCCGGGACAAGAATCAGCCCCAGCATTTT.

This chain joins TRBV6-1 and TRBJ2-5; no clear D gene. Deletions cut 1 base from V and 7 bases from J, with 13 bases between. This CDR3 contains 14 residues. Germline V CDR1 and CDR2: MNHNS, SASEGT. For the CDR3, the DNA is TGTGCCAGCAGTGAAGGTCTGGGCCCGGTGACCCAGTACTTC. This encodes CASSEGLGPVTQYF.

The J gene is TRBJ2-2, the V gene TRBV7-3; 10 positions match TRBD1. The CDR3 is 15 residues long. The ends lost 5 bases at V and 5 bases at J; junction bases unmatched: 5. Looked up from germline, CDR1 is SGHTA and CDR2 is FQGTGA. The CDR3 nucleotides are TGTGCCAGCAGCGAGACAGGGGGCTATACCGGGGAGCTGTTTTTT. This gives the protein CASSETGGYTGELFF. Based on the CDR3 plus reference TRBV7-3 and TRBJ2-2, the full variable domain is GAGVSQTPSNKVTEKGKYVELRCDPISGHTALYWYRQSLGQGPEFLIYFQGTGAADDSGLPNDRFFAVRPEGSVSTLKIQRTERGDSAVYLCASSETGGYTGELFFGEGSRLTVL.

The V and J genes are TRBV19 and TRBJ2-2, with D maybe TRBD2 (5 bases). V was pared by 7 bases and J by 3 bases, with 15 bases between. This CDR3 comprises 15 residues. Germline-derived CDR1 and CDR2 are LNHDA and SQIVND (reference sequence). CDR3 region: CASTPPGSYTGELFF. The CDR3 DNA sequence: TGTGCCAGTACCCCTCCGGGATCCTACACCGGGGAGCTGTTTTTT.

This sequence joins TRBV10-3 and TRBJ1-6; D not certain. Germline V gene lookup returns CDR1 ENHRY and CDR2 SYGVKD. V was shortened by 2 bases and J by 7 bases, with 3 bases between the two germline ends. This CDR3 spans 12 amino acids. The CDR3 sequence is CAISEQNSPLHF. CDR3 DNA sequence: TGTGCCATCAGTGAGCAAAATTCACCCCTCCACTTT.

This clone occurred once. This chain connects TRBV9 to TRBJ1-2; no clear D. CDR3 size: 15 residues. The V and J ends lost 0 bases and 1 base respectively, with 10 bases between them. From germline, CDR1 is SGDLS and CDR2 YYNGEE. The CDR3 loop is CASSVDAGINYGYTF. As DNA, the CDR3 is TGTGCCAGCAGCGTAGACGCAGGAATTAACTATGGCTACACCTTC.

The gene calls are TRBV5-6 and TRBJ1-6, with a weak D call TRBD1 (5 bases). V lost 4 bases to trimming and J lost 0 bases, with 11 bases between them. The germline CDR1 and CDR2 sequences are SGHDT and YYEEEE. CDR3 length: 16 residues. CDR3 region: CASSGGGGSYNSPLHF. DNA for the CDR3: TGTGCCAGCAGCGGGGGAGGAGGCTCCTATAATTCACCCCTCCACTTT.

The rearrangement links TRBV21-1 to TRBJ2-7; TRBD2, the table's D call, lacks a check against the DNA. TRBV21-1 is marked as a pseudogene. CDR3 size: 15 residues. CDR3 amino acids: CASSKEEIHPYEQYV. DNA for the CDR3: TGTGCCAGCAGCAAAGAGGAGATTCACCCCTACGAGCAGTACGTC.

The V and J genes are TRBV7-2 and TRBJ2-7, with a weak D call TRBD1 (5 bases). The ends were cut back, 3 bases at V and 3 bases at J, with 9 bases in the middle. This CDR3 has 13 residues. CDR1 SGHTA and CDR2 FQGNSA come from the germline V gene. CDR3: CASSFGRVYEQYF. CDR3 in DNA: TGTGCCAGCAGCTTCGGCAGGGTCTACGAGCAGTACTTC. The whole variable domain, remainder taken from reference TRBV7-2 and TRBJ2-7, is GAGVSQSPSNKVTEKGKDVELRCDPISGHTALYWYRQSLGQGLEFLIYFQGNSAPDKSGLPSDRFSAERTGGSVSTLTIQRTQQEDSAVYLCASSFGRVYEQYFGPGTRLTVT.

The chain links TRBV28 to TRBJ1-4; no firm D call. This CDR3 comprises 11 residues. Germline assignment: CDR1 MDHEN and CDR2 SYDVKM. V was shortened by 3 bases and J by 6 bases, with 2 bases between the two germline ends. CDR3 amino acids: CASSFYEKLFF. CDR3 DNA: TGTGCCAGCAGTTTCTATGAAAAACTGTTTTTT.

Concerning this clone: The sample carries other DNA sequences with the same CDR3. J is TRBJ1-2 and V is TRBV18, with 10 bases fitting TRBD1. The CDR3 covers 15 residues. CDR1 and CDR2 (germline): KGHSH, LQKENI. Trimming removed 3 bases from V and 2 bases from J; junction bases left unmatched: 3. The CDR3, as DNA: TGTGCCAGCTCACCCATGACAGGGGGCAACTATGGCTACACCTTC. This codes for CASSPMTGGNYGYTF.

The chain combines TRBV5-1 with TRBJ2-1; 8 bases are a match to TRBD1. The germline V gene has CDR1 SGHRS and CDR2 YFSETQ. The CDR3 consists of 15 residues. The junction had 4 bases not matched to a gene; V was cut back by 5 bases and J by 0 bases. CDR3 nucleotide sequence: TGCGCCAGCAGGTTGACAGGGGCCTCCTACAATGAGCAGTTCTTC. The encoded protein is CASRLTGASYNEQFF. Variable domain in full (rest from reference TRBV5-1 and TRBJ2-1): KAGVTQTPRYLIKTRGQQVTLSCSPISGHRSVSWYQQTPGQGLQFLFEYFSETQRNKGNFPGRFSGRQFSNSRSEMNVSTLELGDSALYLCASRLTGASYNEQFFGPGTRLTVL.

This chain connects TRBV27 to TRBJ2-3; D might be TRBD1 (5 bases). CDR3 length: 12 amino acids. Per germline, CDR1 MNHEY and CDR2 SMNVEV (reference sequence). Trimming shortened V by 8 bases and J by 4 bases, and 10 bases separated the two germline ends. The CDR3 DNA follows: TGTGCCAGCCGAAGGGGTGCAGATACGCAGTATTTT. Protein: CASRRGADTQYF.

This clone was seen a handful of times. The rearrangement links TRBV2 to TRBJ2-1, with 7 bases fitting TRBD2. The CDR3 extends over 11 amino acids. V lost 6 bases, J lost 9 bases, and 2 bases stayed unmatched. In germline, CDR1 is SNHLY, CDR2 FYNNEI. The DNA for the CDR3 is TGTGCCAGCAGCGGGGGGTCTGAGCAGTTCTTC. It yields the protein CASSGGSEQFF.

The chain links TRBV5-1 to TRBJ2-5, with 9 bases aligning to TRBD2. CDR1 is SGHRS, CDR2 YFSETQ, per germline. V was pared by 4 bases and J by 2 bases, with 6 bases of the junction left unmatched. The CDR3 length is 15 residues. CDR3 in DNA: TGCGCCAGCAGCATGACTAGCGGAAGTCAAGAGACCCAGTACTTC. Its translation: CASSMTSGSQETQYF.

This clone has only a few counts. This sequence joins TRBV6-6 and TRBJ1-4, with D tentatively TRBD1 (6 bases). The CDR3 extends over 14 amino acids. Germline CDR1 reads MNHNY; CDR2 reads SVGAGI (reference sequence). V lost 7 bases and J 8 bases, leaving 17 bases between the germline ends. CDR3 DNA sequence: TGTGCCAGCATCCAGGACAGAGCCCGCGAAAAACTGTTTTTT. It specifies CASIQDRAREKLFF.

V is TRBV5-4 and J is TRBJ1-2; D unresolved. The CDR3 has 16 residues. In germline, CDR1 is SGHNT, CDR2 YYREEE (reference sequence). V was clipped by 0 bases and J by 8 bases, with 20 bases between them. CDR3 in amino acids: CASSLASGVVWVGYTF. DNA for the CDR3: TGTGCCAGCAGCTTGGCGTCCGGGGTGGTATGGGTAGGCTACACCTTC.

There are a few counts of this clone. The CDR3 DNA is TGTGCCAGCAGTTCCCGCCGGGACACCCGACCGAACACTGAAGCTTTCTTT. Encoded protein: CASSSRRDTRPNTEAFF. V gene TRBV27 combines with J gene TRBJ1-1; a weak D match, TRBD1 (6 bases). The CDR3 runs to 17 residues. Germline V gene lookup returns CDR1 MNHEY and CDR2 SMNVEV (reference sequence). With 4 bases removed from V and 1 base from J, the gap between germline ends came to 19 bases.

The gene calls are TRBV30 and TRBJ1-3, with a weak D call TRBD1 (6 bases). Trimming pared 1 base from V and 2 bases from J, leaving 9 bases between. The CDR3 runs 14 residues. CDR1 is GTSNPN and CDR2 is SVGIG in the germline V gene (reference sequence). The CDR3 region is CAWSGDIAGNTIYF. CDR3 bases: TGTGCCTGGAGTGGGGACATAGCTGGAAACACCATATATTTT.